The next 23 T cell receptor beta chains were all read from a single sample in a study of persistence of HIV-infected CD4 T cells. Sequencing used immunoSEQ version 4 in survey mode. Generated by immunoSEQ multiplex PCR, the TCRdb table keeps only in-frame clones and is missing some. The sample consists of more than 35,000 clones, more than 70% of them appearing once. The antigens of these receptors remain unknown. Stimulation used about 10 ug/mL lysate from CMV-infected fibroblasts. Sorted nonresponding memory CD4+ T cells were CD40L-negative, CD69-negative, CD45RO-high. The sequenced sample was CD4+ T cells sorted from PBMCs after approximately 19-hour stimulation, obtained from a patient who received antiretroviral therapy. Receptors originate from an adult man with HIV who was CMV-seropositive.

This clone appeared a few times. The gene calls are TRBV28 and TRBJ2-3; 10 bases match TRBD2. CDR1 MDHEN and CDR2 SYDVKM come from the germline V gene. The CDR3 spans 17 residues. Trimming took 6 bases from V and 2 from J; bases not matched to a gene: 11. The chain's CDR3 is CASRPHLAGGSTDTQYF. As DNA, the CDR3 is TGTGCCAGCAGACCTCATTTAGCGGGGGGCTCCACAGATACGCAGTATTTT.

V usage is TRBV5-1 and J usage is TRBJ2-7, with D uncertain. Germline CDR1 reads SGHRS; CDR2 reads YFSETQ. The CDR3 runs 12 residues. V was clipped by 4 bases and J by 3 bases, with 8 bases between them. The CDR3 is CASSKSGYEQYF. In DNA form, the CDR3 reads TGCGCCAGCAGCAAGTCGGGCTACGAGCAGTACTTC.

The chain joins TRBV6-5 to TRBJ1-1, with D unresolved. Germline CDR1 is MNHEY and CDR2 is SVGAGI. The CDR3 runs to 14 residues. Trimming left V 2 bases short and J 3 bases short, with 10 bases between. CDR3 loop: CASSYARGYTEAFF. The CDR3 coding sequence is TGTGCCAGCAGTTACGCTCGGGGTTACACTGAAGCTTTCTTT.

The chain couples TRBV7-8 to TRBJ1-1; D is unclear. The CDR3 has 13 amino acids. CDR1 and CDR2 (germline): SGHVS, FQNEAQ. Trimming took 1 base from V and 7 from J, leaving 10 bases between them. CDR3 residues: CASSLGRHVEAFF. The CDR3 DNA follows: TGTGCCAGCAGCTTAGGGCGACACGTTGAAGCTTTCTTT.

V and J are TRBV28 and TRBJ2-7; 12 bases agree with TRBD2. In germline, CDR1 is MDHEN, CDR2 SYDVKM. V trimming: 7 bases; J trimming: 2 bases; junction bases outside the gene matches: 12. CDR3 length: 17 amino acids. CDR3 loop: CASTPASSGGAAYEQYF. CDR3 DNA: TGTGCCAGCACTCCGGCGTCTAGCGGGGGGGCCGCCTACGAGCAGTACTTC.

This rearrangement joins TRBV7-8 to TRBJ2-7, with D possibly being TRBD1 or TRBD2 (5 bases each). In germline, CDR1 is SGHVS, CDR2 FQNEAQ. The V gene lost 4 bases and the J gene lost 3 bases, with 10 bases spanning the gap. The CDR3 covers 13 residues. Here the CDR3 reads CASSSGAVYEQYF. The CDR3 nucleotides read TGTGCCAGCAGCTCCGGGGCCGTCTACGAGCAGTACTTC.

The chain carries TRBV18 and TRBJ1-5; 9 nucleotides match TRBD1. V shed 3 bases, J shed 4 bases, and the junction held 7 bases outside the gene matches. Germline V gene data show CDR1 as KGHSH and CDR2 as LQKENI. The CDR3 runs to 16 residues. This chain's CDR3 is CASSPGLGTGNQPQHF. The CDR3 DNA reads TGTGCCAGCTCACCCGGCTTAGGGACAGGGAATCAGCCCCAGCATTTT.

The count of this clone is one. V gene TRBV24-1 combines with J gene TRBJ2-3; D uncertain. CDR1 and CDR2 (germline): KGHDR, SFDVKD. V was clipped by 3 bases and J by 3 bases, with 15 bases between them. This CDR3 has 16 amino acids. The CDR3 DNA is TGTGCCACCAGTGATCCCGACCCGAGAGTTACAGATACGCAGTATTTT. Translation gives CATSDPDPRVTDTQYF.

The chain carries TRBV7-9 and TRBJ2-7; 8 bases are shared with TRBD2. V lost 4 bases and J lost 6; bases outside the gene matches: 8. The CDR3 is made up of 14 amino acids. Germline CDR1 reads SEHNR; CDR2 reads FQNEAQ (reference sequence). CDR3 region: CASSSAGLVTEQYF. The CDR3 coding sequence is TGTGCCAGCAGCTCAGCGGGACTAGTCACCGAGCAGTACTTC.

CDR3 protein: CAISGRQGDRSNYGYTF. CDR3 DNA sequence: TGTGCCATCAGTGGTCGACAGGGGGACCGATCTAACTATGGCTACACCTTC. This chain joins TRBV10-3 and TRBJ1-2; 9 positions match TRBD1. Germline V CDR1 and CDR2: ENHRY, SYGVKD. Trimming removed 4 bases from V and 0 bases from J; junction bases left unmatched: 9. The CDR3 loop spans 17 amino acids.

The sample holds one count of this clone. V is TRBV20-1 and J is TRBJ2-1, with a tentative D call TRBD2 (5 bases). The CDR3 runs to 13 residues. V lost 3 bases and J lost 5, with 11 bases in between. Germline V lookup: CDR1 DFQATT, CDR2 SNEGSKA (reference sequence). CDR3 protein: CSASEGANNEQFF. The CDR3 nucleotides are TGCAGTGCTAGTGAGGGCGCAAACAATGAGCAGTTCTTC.

CDR3 coding DNA: TGTGCCAGCAGTAACAAGCTCACTGAAGCTTTCTTT. Amino acids: CASSNKLTEAFF. V is TRBV6-5 and J is TRBJ1-1, with no clear D. V shed 5 bases and J shed 4 bases, with 8 bases lying between them. Germline V CDR1 and CDR2: MNHEY, SVGAGI. This CDR3 comprises 12 residues.

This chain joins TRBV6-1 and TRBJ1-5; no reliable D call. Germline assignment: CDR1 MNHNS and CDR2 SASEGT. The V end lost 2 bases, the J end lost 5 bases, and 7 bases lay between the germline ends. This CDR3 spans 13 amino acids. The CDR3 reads CASSESPYQPQHF. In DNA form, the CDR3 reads TGTGCCAGCAGTGAATCTCCGTATCAGCCCCAGCATTTT.

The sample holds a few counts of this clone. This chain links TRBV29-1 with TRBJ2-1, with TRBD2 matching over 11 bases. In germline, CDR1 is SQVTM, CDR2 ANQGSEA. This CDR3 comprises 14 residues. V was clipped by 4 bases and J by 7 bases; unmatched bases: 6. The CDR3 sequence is CSVASGGPWNEQFF. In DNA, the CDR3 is TGCAGCGTTGCTAGCGGGGGGCCCTGGAATGAGCAGTTCTTC.

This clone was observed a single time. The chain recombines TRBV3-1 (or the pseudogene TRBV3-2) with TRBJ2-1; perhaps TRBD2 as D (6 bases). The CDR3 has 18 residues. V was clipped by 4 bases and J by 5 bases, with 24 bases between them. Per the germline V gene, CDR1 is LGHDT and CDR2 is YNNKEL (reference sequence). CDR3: CASSLVSPGLKLNNEQFF. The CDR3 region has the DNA TGTGCCAGCAGCCTCGTAAGCCCGGGACTGAAGCTGAACAATGAGCAGTTCTTC.

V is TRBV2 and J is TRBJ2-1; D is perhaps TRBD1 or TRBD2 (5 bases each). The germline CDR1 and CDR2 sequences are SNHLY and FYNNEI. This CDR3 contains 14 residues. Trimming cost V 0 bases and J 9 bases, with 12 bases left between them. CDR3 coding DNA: TGTGCCAGCAGTGAAGCCGGGAAGAGGGGTGAGCAGTTCTTC. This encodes CASSEAGKRGEQFF.

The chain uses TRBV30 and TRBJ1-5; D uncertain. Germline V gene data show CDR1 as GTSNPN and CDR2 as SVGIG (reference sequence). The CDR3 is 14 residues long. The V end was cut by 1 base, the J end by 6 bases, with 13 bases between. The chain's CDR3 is CAWSGKGLGQPQHF. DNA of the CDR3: TGTGCCTGGAGTGGTAAAGGGCTGGGTCAGCCCCAGCATTTT.

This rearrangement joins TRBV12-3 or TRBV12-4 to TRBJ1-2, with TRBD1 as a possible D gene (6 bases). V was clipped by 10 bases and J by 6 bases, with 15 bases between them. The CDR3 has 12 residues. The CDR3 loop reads CAIPGRGHGYTF. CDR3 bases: TGTGCCATCCCGGGCAGGGGTCATGGCTACACCTTC.

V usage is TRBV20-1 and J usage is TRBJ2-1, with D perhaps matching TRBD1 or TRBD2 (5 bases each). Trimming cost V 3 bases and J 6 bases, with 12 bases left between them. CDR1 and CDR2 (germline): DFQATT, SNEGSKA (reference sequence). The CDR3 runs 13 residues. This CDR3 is CSASPPGSNEQFF. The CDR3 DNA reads TGCAGTGCTAGTCCCCCAGGGAGCAATGAGCAGTTCTTC.

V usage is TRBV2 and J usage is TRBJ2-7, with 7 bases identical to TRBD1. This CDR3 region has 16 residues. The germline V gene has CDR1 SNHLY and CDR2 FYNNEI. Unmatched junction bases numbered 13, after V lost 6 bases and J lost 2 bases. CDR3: CASRDAVRGKTYEQYF. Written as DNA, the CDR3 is TGTGCCAGCAGGGACGCGGTCAGGGGGAAAACCTACGAGCAGTACTTC.

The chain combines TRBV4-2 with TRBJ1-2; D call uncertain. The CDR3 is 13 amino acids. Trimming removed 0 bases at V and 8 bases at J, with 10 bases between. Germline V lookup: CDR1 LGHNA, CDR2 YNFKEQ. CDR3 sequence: CASSQENRGGYTF. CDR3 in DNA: TGTGCCAGCAGCCAAGAGAACCGAGGGGGCTACACCTTC.

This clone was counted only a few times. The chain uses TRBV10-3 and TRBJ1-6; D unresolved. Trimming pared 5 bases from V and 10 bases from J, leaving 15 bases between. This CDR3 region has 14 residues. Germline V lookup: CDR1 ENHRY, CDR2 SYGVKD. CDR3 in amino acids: CAISPDTPGSPLHF. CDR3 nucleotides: TGTGCCATCAGTCCGGATACCCCGGGATCACCCCTCCACTTT.

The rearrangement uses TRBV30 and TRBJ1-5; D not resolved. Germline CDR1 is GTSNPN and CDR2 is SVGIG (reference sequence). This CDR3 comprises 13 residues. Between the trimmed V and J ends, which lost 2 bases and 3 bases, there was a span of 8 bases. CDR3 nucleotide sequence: TGTGCCTGGAGTTCTTCGGACAATCAGCCCCAGCATTTT. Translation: CAWSSSDNQPQHF. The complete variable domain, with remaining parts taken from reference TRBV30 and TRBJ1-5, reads SQTIHQWPATLVQPVGSPLSLECTVEGTSNPNLYWYRQAAGRGLQLLFYSVGIGQISSEVPQNLSASRPQDRQFILSSKKLLLSDSGFYLCAWSSSDNQPQHFGDGTRLSIL.